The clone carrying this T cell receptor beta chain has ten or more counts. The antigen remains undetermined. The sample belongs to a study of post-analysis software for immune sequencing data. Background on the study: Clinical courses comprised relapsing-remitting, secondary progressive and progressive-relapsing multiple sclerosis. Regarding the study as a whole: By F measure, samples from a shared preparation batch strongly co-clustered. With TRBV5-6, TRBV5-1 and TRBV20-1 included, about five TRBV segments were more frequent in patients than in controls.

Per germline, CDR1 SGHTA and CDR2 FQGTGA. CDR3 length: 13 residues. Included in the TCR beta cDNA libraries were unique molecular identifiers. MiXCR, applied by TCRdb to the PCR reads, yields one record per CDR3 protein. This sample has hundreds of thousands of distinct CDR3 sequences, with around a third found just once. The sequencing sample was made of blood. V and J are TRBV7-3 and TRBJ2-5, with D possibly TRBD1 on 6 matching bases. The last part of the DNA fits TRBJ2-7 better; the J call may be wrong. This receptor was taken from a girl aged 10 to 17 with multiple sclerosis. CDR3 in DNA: TGTGCCAGCAGCTTAACGGGGGCACGCGAGCAGTACTTC. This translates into CASSLTGAREQYF.